This TCR beta chain was retrieved from a study of CD8 T cells in ankylosing spondylitis. The study, taken as a whole, reports: The disease-linked clones had a CD8+ phenotype and low blood frequencies. Among TCR beta sequences, a motif of eight or nine highly homologous variants appeared characteristic of ankylosing spondylitis blood.

V lost 0 bases and J lost 2, with 6 bases in between. The germline V gene has CDR1 SGDLS and CDR2 YYNGEE. This CDR3 spans 14 amino acids. Quantitative barcoded 5'-RACE was used to prepare TCR beta libraries. One entry per CDR3 protein results from TCRdb running MiXCR on the 5' RACE reads. Among about 160,000 distinct CDR3 sequences listed, 9.8% were seen once. This clonotype came up many times. What it binds is unknown. Sequencing was performed on blood, either unsorted or a sorted T cell fraction (not recorded which). This chain joins TRBV9 and TRBJ1-5; D call uncertain. This receptor was identified in a female donor with ankylosing spondylitis or in good health (not recorded which). CDR3 nucleotides: TGTGCCAGCAGCGTAGGCTCAGGCAATCAGCCCCAGCATTTT. Translating it yields CASSVGSGNQPQHF.